A single sample gave rise to the 19 T cell receptor beta chains below, sequenced in a study of blood T cells in healthy people across ages. It was with a sample-barcoded 5' primer and a J-beta primer mix that a second PCR of roughly 7 to 11 cycles was run. TCRdb reprocessed the 5' RACE reads with MiXCR, giving one entry per CDR3 protein. The sample holds some 710,000 distinct CDR3 sequences; 35% to 50% are singletons and the top ten take around 18%. The sequenced sample consisted of blood. These TCRs come from a man older than 75 in good health.

Remarks on this clonotype: A read error may account for a junction end that differs from germline. V and J are TRBV7-2 and TRBJ2-3; unclear D gene. The CDR3 covers 16 residues. The germline gives CDR1 SGHTA, CDR2 FQGNSA. The CDR3 sequence is CAGSLQDARRTDTQYF. DNA of the CDR3: TGTGCCGGCAGCCTCCAGGACGCCCGGCGCACAGATACGCAGTATTTT.

There are many counts of this clonotype. This CDR3 is CSARDSGLETQYF. In DNA form, the CDR3 reads TGCAGTGCTAGAGATAGCGGGTTAGAGACCCAGTACTTC. J is TRBJ2-5 and V is TRBV20-1; 7 positions agree with TRBD2. J gave up 4 bases and V 0 bases, and 2 bases lay outside the gene matches. CDR3 size: 13 residues. CDR1 is DFQATT and CDR2 is SNEGSKA in the germline V gene (reference sequence).

The chain is built from TRBV20-1 and TRBJ1-1, with 7 nucleotides matching TRBD1. Germline CDR1 is DFQATT and CDR2 is SNEGSKA (reference sequence). The CDR3 is 13 amino acids. Unmatched junction bases numbered 9, after V lost 8 bases and J lost 3 bases. CDR3 region: CSIKQGRHTEAFF. CDR3 sequence (DNA): TGCAGTATAAAACAGGGGAGGCACACTGAAGCTTTCTTT.

In its sample, this clonotype was seen a few times. The J gene is TRBJ2-1, the V gene TRBV10-3; 14 bases are shared with TRBD2. The CDR3 has 14 amino acids. Germline V gene data show CDR1 as ENHRY and CDR2 as SYGVKD. V was clipped by 6 bases and J by 10 bases; unmatched bases: 5. This CDR3 reads CAIRPGLAGVEQFF. Here the CDR3 DNA reads TGTGCCATCAGGCCGGGACTAGCGGGAGTCGAGCAGTTCTTC.

The V gene is TRBV29-1, the J gene TRBJ2-5, with 10 bases fitting TRBD1. The last part of the DNA fits TRBJ2-7 better; the J call may be wrong. Germline V gene lookup returns CDR1 SQVTM and CDR2 ANQGSEA. The CDR3 runs 15 residues. The CDR3 DNA follows: TGCAGCGTTGGCCAAGGACAGGGGGACCCCTACGAGCAGTACTTC. Protein product: CSVGQGQGDPYEQYF.

In its sample, this clonotype was seen many times. This sequence joins TRBV9 and TRBJ2-3; D is ambiguous. The CDR3 has 14 residues. From germline, CDR1 is SGDLS and CDR2 YYNGEE. V lost 0 bases and J 0 bases, leaving 5 bases between the germline ends. CDR3 region: CASSVEVSTDTQYF. In DNA, the CDR3 is TGTGCCAGCAGCGTAGAAGTCAGCACAGATACGCAGTATTTT.

The genes are TRBV11-2 and TRBJ2-4, with TRBD1 identical over 8 bases. The tail of the sequence fits TRBJ2-7 better, so the J call may be wrong. The CDR3 loop spans 15 amino acids. CDR1 is SGHAT, CDR2 FQNNGV, per germline. The CDR3 nucleotides read TGTGCCAGCAGCCAACGGGACAGGATGGCCTACGAGCAGTACTTC. This codes for CASSQRDRMAYEQYF.

The chain is built from TRBV6-1 and TRBJ2-7; either TRBD1 or TRBD2 may supply D (5 bases each). Germline-derived CDR1 and CDR2 are MNHNS and SASEGT. The CDR3 runs to 15 residues. With 5 bases removed from V and 7 bases from J, the gap between germline ends came to 21 bases. The CDR3 nucleotides read TGTGCCAGCAGTCCCCGCTACGGGACCGCCAATGAGCAGTACTTC. Residues: CASSPRYGTANEQYF.

The chain recombines TRBV5-1 with TRBJ2-3; perhaps TRBD2 as D (5 bases). This CDR3 is 14 amino acids long. V was cut by 3 bases and J by 5 bases, with 13 bases left in between. Per the germline V gene, CDR1 is SGHRS and CDR2 is YFSETQ. Written as DNA, the CDR3 is TGCGCCAGCAGCTCGGGCCGAGGGCAAGATACGCAGTATTTT. It yields the protein CASSSGRGQDTQYF.

In DNA form, the CDR3 reads TGTGCCAGCAGCTTGTTGGGGACTAGCTATTACAATGAGCAGTTCTTC. Protein product: CASSLLGTSYYNEQFF. This rearrangement joins TRBV5-8 to TRBJ2-1; 9 nucleotides match TRBD2. The CDR3 has 16 amino acids. Germline V gives CDR1 SGHTS, CDR2 YDEGEE. V lost 1 base to trimming and J lost 4 bases; unmatched junction nucleotides: 6.

There are many counts of this clonotype. Written as DNA, the CDR3 is TGTGCCAGCAGTTCGCTAGGTTATGAGCAGTTCTTC. Protein product: CASSSLGYEQFF. The rearrangement uses TRBV12-3 or TRBV12-4 and TRBJ2-1; D unresolved. Trimming stripped 4 bases from V and 8 bases from J, with 9 bases between. The CDR3 is 12 amino acids.

V usage is TRBV6-2 or TRBV6-3 and J usage is TRBJ2-1; 14 bases are a match to TRBD2. The V gene's germline CDR1 is MNHEY and CDR2 SVGEGT. V dropped 6 bases and J dropped 10; count of bases not matched to a gene: 5. This CDR3 has 14 residues. CDR3 in amino acids: CASSGTSGSWEQFF. The CDR3 nucleotides read TGTGCCAGCAGCGGGACTAGCGGGAGTTGGGAGCAGTTCTTC.

This chain joins TRBV12-3 or TRBV12-4 and TRBJ2-2; 8 positions match TRBD2. The CDR3 length is 16 residues. V shed 4 bases, J shed 7 bases, and the junction held 11 bases outside the gene matches. As DNA, the CDR3 is TGTGCCAGCAGTTCCCCCGGACCCCGGGGGGGCGGGGAGCTGTTTTTT. It encodes CASSSPGPRGGGELFF.

This clonotype was counted a few times. The chain is built from TRBV5-1 and TRBJ2-7; D unresolved. Germline V lookup: CDR1 SGHRS, CDR2 YFSETQ. This CDR3 region has 13 residues. V gave up 1 base and J gave up 3 bases, with 8 bases separating them. The DNA for the CDR3 is TGCGCCAGCAGCTTGAACCCGGACTACGAGCAGTACTTC. Protein product: CASSLNPDYEQYF.

The rearrangement uses TRBV3-1 and TRBJ2-1; TRBD1 or TRBD2 may be the D gene (7 bases each). CDR1 and CDR2 from the germline V gene are LGHDT and YNNKEL (reference sequence). The CDR3 runs 14 residues. V shed 4 bases and J shed 10 bases, with 17 bases lying between them. The CDR3 sequence is CASSPYRGGSEQFF. The CDR3 DNA follows: TGTGCCAGCAGCCCCTACAGGGGAGGGAGCGAGCAGTTCTTC.

This chain joins TRBV29-1 and TRBJ2-1; 7 nucleotides match TRBD2. CDR1 SQVTM and CDR2 ANQGSEA come from the germline V gene. Trimming at V came to 4 bases and at J to 6 bases, leaving 9 bases not matched to a gene. The CDR3 runs 14 residues. The CDR3 reads CSVAPEGRVNEQFF. CDR3 DNA sequence: TGCAGCGTTGCTCCAGAGGGGAGGGTCAATGAGCAGTTCTTC.

The J gene is TRBJ2-1, the V gene TRBV5-1, with 8 positions matching TRBD2. The CDR3 length is 15 residues. Per the germline V gene, CDR1 is SGHRS and CDR2 is YFSETQ. V was clipped by 4 bases and J by 4 bases; unmatched bases: 7. The CDR3 DNA is TGCGCCAGCAGCCCAACGGGGGGGTTATACAATGAGCAGTTCTTC. This translates into CASSPTGGLYNEQFF.

At least ten counts were recorded for this clonotype. The gene calls are TRBV6-5 and TRBJ2-7; no clear D. CDR3 length: 11 amino acids. In germline, CDR1 is MNHEY, CDR2 SVGAGI. V dropped 5 bases and J dropped 5 bases, with 7 bases sitting between them. DNA for the CDR3: TGTGCCAGCAGTCGATCAAACGAGCAGTACTTC. Residues: CASSRSNEQYF.

J is TRBJ2-7 and V is TRBV20-1, with D possibly matching TRBD1 (5 bases). Germline CDR1 is DFQATT and CDR2 is SNEGSKA (reference sequence). The CDR3 runs to 15 residues. V lost 0 bases to trimming and J lost 7 bases, with 19 bases between them. The CDR3 loop is CSARDPGRPYNEQYF. The CDR3 nucleotides are TGCAGTGCTAGAGATCCAGGGCGTCCCTACAATGAGCAGTACTTC.